The entry that follows covers one T cell receptor (beta chain) sequence. The method was immunoSEQ multiplex PCR; TCRdb's version includes in-frame clones alone and lacks a portion of them. Of just under 70,000 clones in the sample, about 88% were seen once. This specimen comes from a study of neoadjuvant anti-PD-1 for oral cavity cancer. Documented time point: after neoadjuvant nivolumab, at surgical resection. Trimming shortened V by 6 bases and J by 0 bases, and 11 bases separated the two germline ends. The CDR3 has 14 residues. CDR1 is MNHEY, CDR2 SVGAGI, per germline. The rearrangement joins TRBV6-5 to TRBJ1-2, with D possibly matching TRBD1 (6 bases). The TCR originated in a person aged 35-79 years with oral cavity squamous cell carcinoma. Sequenced material: PBMCs, taken after nivolumab (anti-PD-1) treatment. CDR3: CASSLQGPNYGYTF. The CDR3 bases are TGTGCCAGCAGCTTACAGGGTCCTAACTATGGCTACACCTTC.